A single sample gave rise to the 22 T cell receptor beta chains below, sequenced in a study of T cell responses to AZD1222 COVID-19 vaccine. Only in-frame clones appear in the TCRdb table, and some are missing; sequencing was by immunoSEQ multiplex PCR. Of about 79,000 clones detected, 80% appear once; the ten largest clones hold approximately 22%. The sample here was peripheral blood, taken on day 0 of AZD1222 vaccination. Receptor source: an adult in good health.

The chain recombines TRBV12-3 or TRBV12-4 with TRBJ2-3, with D uncertain. This CDR3 contains 11 residues. Trimming pared 4 bases from V and 6 bases from J, leaving 5 bases between. CDR3 DNA: TGTGCCAGCAGTTATCCGGATACGCAGTATTTT. Protein product: CASSYPDTQYF.

The chain carries TRBV20-1 and TRBJ2-7, with a weak D call TRBD1 (5 bases). V gave up 2 bases and J gave up 6 bases, with 8 bases separating them. The CDR3 sequence is 11 residues long. CDR1 is DFQATT, CDR2 SNEGSKA, per germline (reference sequence). CDR3 sequence: CSARLGREQYF. CDR3 bases: TGCAGTGCTAGACTGGGGCGCGAGCAGTACTTC.

This clone was seen a few times. This chain joins TRBV28 and TRBJ1-5, with 8 bases fitting TRBD1. The germline gives CDR1 MDHEN, CDR2 SYDVKM. The trim removed 5 bases at V and 4 bases at J, leaving 16 bases unmatched. This CDR3 is built from 18 residues. This chain's CDR3 is CASSTSDRDRRVNQPQHF. As DNA, the CDR3 is TGTGCCAGCAGTACCTCGGACAGGGACAGGCGTGTGAATCAGCCCCAGCATTTT.

The V call is TRBV5-6, the J call TRBJ2-4; D is unresolved. V lost 2 bases and J lost 4, with 7 bases in between. The CDR3 covers 13 residues. From germline, CDR1 is SGHDT and CDR2 YYEEEE. CDR3 nucleotide sequence: TGTGCCAGCAGCTTAGGGCAGAAAAACATTCAGTACTTC. Protein: CASSLGQKNIQYF.

This clone was seen only once. The chain employs TRBV23-1 and TRBJ2-5; a weak D match, TRBD1 (6 bases). TRBV23-1 is an ORF, and what it does is uncertain. CDR3 size: 18 residues. Trimming shortened V by 0 bases and J by 3 bases, and 20 bases separated the two germline ends. The CDR3 reads CASSQSALHGTRKETQYF. The CDR3, as DNA: TGCGCCAGCAGTCAATCGGCACTCCACGGGACAAGGAAAGAGACCCAGTACTTC.

The rearrangement uses TRBV6-5 and TRBJ1-4; no firm D call. Trimming shortened V by 6 bases and J by 8 bases, and 13 bases separated the two germline ends. CDR1 is MNHEY and CDR2 is SVGAGI in the germline V gene. This CDR3 has 13 residues. CDR3 sequence: CASRLLIREKLFF. The CDR3 nucleotides read TGTGCCAGCAGGCTTCTTATTCGAGAAAAACTGTTTTTT.

This chain joins TRBV6-5 and TRBJ1-1; perhaps TRBD1 as D (6 bases). This CDR3 has 12 amino acids. With 7 bases removed from V and 9 bases from J, the gap between germline ends came to 15 bases. Germline lookup yields CDR1 MNHEY and CDR2 SVGAGI. CDR3 bases: TGTGCCAGCACCCAAGCTGGGACAAAAGCTTTCTTT. Translation: CASTQAGTKAFF.

The chain is built from TRBV16 and TRBJ1-6; D is uncertain. Germline CDR1 reads KGHSY; CDR2 reads FQNENV. V was shortened by 9 bases and J by 0 bases, with 18 bases between the two germline ends. This CDR3 region has 17 residues. CDR3 sequence (DNA): TGTGCCAGTCGGAGGGCGGAATCAAGCTCCTATAATTCACCCCTCCACTTT. Its translation is CASRRAESSSYNSPLHF.

A single count supports this clone. The CDR3 is CASSESTGTPSRAFF. The CDR3 DNA reads as TGCGCCAGCAGTGAGTCGACCGGGACACCTTCGAGGGCTTTCTTT. This chain joins TRBV10-1 and TRBJ1-1; D might be TRBD1 (6 bases). The CDR3 extends over 15 amino acids. The V gene's germline CDR1 is WNHNN and CDR2 SYGVQD (reference sequence). Deletions cut 0 bases from V and 11 bases from J, with 19 bases between.

The CDR3 region is CASRGGQGWQPQHF. The CDR3 DNA reads TGTGCCAGCAGGGGGGGGCAGGGGTGGCAGCCCCAGCATTTT. The chain recombines TRBV5-8 with TRBJ1-5; D is possibly TRBD1 (6 bases). Trimming cost V 5 bases and J 7 bases, with 16 bases left between them. The CDR3 runs to 14 residues. CDR1 and CDR2 from the germline V gene are SGHTS and YDEGEE.

This clone showed up just a few times. This chain joins TRBV5-4 and TRBJ1-2; 7 nucleotides match TRBD1. The germline V gene has CDR1 SGHNT and CDR2 YYREEE (reference sequence). V gave up 1 base and J gave up 8 bases; unmatched junction bases: 14. CDR3 length: 16 amino acids. CDR3 sequence (DNA): TGTGCCAGCAGCTTGTATAGCACAGGCAGGGGGAAAGGCTACACCTTC. Residues: CASSLYSTGRGKGYTF.

The chain is built from TRBV11-2 and TRBJ1-4; D is perhaps TRBD1 (5 bases). Germline V gives CDR1 SGHAT, CDR2 FQNNGV. Trimming took off 1 base at V and 0 bases at J, with 12 bases between the two ends. The CDR3 contains 17 residues. The CDR3 DNA is TGTGCCAGCAGCTTAGGGGACGGACTCACAACTAATGAAAAACTGTTTTTT. This sequence encodes CASSLGDGLTTNEKLFF.

V gene TRBV11-2 combines with J gene TRBJ1-2; a possible D gene is TRBD1 (5 bases). The CDR3 spans 13 residues. Germline V CDR1 and CDR2: SGHAT, FQNNGV. Trimming stripped 5 bases from V and 4 bases from J, with 11 bases between. The CDR3 loop is CASSPGHLYGYTF. The CDR3 region has the DNA TGTGCCAGCAGCCCTGGACATCTCTATGGCTACACCTTC.

The V and J genes are TRBV5-1 and TRBJ1-2, with a possible D match to TRBD1 (6 bases). In germline, CDR1 is SGHRS, CDR2 YFSETQ. CDR3 size: 13 residues. V dropped 3 bases and J dropped 7 bases, with 13 bases sitting between them. The CDR3 DNA sequence: TGCGCCAGCAGCTCGCTCGACAGGTTTGGCTACACCTTC. Its protein product is CASSSLDRFGYTF.

This clone was seen once. The chain uses TRBV15 and TRBJ1-3; possibly TRBD1 for D (6 bases). CDR3 size: 16 residues. V lost 8 bases and J lost 7, with 24 bases in between. The germline CDR1 and CDR2 sequences are LNHNV and YYDKDF (reference sequence). The CDR3 here is CATATWTANVPNTIYF. The CDR3 DNA reads TGTGCCACCGCTACTTGGACAGCCAACGTCCCGAACACCATATATTTT.

The V gene is TRBV6-5, the J gene TRBJ1-1; 12 bases fit TRBD1. CDR1 and CDR2 (germline): MNHEY, SVGAGI. The trim removed 6 bases at V and 2 bases at J, leaving 4 bases unmatched. The CDR3 runs 15 residues. DNA of the CDR3: TGTGCCAGCAGGGGACAGGGGGCAAAAAACACTGAAGCTTTCTTT. This encodes CASRGQGAKNTEAFF.

This chain connects TRBV19 to TRBJ1-4; 9 positions agree with TRBD1. Germline trimming cut 6 bases from V and 6 bases from J; bases unmatched to any gene: 2. The germline gives CDR1 LNHDA, CDR2 SQIVND (reference sequence). CDR3 length: 13 amino acids. The CDR3 nucleotides read TGTGCCAGTAGAAGGGACAGGGATGAAAAACTGTTTTTT. It specifies CASRRDRDEKLFF.

The V and J genes are TRBV28 and TRBJ2-7, with 8 bases that match TRBD1. CDR1 and CDR2 from the germline V gene are MDHEN and SYDVKM. Trimming removed 5 bases from V and 3 bases from J; junction bases left unmatched: 6. CDR3 length: 14 residues. The DNA of the CDR3 is TGTGCCAGCAGTGGGACAGGACATCTCTACGAGCAGTACTTC. This gives the protein CASSGTGHLYEQYF. Supplemented by reference TRBV28 and TRBJ2-7, the full variable domain reads DVKVTQSSRYLVKRTGEKVFLECVQDMDHENMFWYRQDPGLGLRLIYFSYDVKMKEKGDIPEGYSVSREKKERFSLILESASTNQTSMYLCASSGTGHLYEQYFGPGTRLTVT.

The chain employs TRBV27 and TRBJ2-5; D remains unclear. This CDR3 is 13 amino acids long. The germline V and J ends were trimmed by 4 bases and 2 bases, with 8 bases remaining between them. Germline values: CDR1 MNHEY, CDR2 SMNVEV (reference sequence). Here the CDR3 reads CASSSDGQETQYF. Written as DNA, the CDR3 is TGTGCCAGCAGTTCCGACGGACAAGAGACCCAGTACTTC.

This clone has a handful of counts. V and J are TRBV5-5 and TRBJ2-1; TRBD1 might be the D (6 bases). Germline values: CDR1 SGHKS, CDR2 YYEKEE (reference sequence). This CDR3 spans 13 amino acids. V lost 3 bases to trimming and J lost 3 bases, with 7 bases between them. CDR3 bases: TGTGCCAGCAGCTGGGGGCACTACAATGAGCAGTTCTTC. Its translation: CASSWGHYNEQFF.

The chain recombines TRBV11-3 with TRBJ2-3; perhaps TRBD1 as D (8 bases). Trimming stripped 5 bases from V and 5 bases from J, with 14 bases between. Looked up from germline, CDR1 is SGHNT and CDR2 is YENEEA. This CDR3 contains 14 residues. As DNA, the CDR3 is TGTGCCAGCAGCCCACAGGGGGAGGGAGATACGCAGTATTTT. This codes for CASSPQGEGDTQYF.

The rearrangement joins TRBV5-1 to TRBJ2-2; D not resolved. V lost 0 bases, J lost 0 bases, and 6 bases lay in between. The CDR3 totals 15 residues. CDR1 is SGHRS and CDR2 is YFSETQ in the germline V gene. In DNA form, the CDR3 reads TGCGCCAGCAGCTTGGTGGCAGCGAACACCGGGGAGCTGTTTTTT. Amino acids: CASSLVAANTGELFF.